The 11 T cell receptor beta chains given below trace back to one sample, sequenced in a study of human T cells and chemical hapten exposure. TCRdb analysed the RACE reads with MiXCR anew, one entry per CDR3 protein. The table shows about 96,000 distinct CDR3 sequences, with roughly a tenth occurring only once. Stated time point: patch test 2, 6 weeks after DPC sensitization. Documented treatment: therapeutic diphenylcyclopropenone sensitization with weekly scalp DPC. Sequenced here: whole blood, sampled in connection with sensitization to the hapten diphenylcyclopropenone (DPC). These receptors were taken from a woman aged 40 to 50 with alopecia areata. Some clones in this sample may be carry-over from other donors' samples.

The J gene is TRBJ2-1, the V gene TRBV4-1; 8 bases align to TRBD1. The CDR3 is 15 amino acids. With 2 bases clipped from V and 5 bases from J, the junction kept 5 bases outside the gene matches. Germline loops: CDR1 MGHRA, CDR2 YSYEKL. Here the CDR3 DNA reads TGCGCCAGCAGCCAACTGCTGACAGGGGACAATGAGCAGTTCTTC. It translates to CASSQLLTGDNEQFF.

This chain connects TRBV29-1 to TRBJ1-2, with D possibly TRBD1 on 6 matching bases. V lost 6 bases, J lost 5 bases, and 10 bases lay in between. Germline-derived CDR1 and CDR2 are SQVTM and ANQGSEA. This CDR3 is 11 amino acids long. The CDR3 coding sequence is TGCAGCGTGGGGGACATTTATGGCTACACCTTC. Translating it yields CSVGDIYGYTF. Filled out from reference TRBV29-1 and TRBJ1-2, the complete variable domain reads SAVISQKPSRDICQRGTSLTIQCQVDSQVTMMFWYRQQPGQSLTLIATANQGSEATYESGFVIDKFPISRPNLTFSTLTVSNMSPEDSSIYLCSVGDIYGYTFGSGTRLTVV.

This CDR3 reads CASSRQGPRFEAFF. The CDR3 DNA sequence: TGTGCCAGCAGTCGACAGGGTCCGCGTTTTGAAGCTTTCTTT. The rearrangement links TRBV2 to TRBJ1-1, with 7 bases aligning to TRBD1. V shed 5 bases, J shed 7 bases, and the junction held 10 bases outside the gene matches. The V gene's germline CDR1 is SNHLY and CDR2 FYNNEI. CDR3 length: 14 residues.

This clonotype was counted ten times or more. The chain joins TRBV20-1 to TRBJ2-1; 7 bases fit TRBD2. Germline V gene sequence: CDR1 DFQATT, CDR2 SNEGSKA (reference sequence). The V and J ends lost 5 bases and 4 bases, in that order; junction bases with no gene match: 14. There are 16 residues in the CDR3. The CDR3 protein is CSAPPPGTTFYNEQFF. The CDR3 DNA reads as TGCAGTGCTCCCCCCCCCGGGACTACTTTTTACAATGAGCAGTTCTTC.

This clonotype was observed many times. The chain recombines TRBV9 with TRBJ2-4, with no clear D. The germline V gene has CDR1 SGDLS and CDR2 YYNGEE. Trimming left V 0 bases short and J 6 bases short, with 10 bases between. This CDR3 is built from 14 residues. CDR3 sequence (DNA): TGTGCCAGCAGCGTAGAGGCAGGCGGAAACATTCAGTACTTC. The encoded protein is CASSVEAGGNIQYF.

This clonotype was counted between two and nine times. The chain links TRBV7-2 to TRBJ2-3, with 13 bases aligning to TRBD2. Per the germline V gene, CDR1 is SGHTA and CDR2 is FQGNSA. Germline trimming cut 6 bases from V and 3 bases from J; bases unmatched to any gene: 6. The CDR3 covers 16 residues. In nucleotides, the CDR3 is TGTGCCAGCAGGGCCTCACTAGCGGGAGGGACAGATACGCAGTATTTT. Its protein product is CASRASLAGGTDTQYF.

This clonotype was seen at least ten times. This chain uses TRBV4-2 with TRBJ1-2; TRBD1 might be the D (5 bases). The CDR3 spans 15 residues. V lost 0 bases, J lost 4 bases, and 12 bases lay in between. Germline V gene lookup returns CDR1 LGHNA and CDR2 YNFKEQ. CDR3 bases: TGTGCCAGCAGCCAAGATTCGGACATCATCTATGGCTACACCTTC. It encodes CASSQDSDIIYGYTF.

About this clonotype itself: A much larger clone differs by one base, so this may be a read error. J is TRBJ2-5 and V is TRBV7-6; the match to TRBD2 covers 11 bases. This CDR3 is 15 amino acids long. In germline, CDR1 is SGHVS, CDR2 FNYEAQ. CDR3 region: CGSRPGTSGQETQYF. In DNA, the CDR3 is TGTGGCAGCAGACCAGGGACTAGCGGACAAGAGACCCAGTACTTC.

The table lists this clonotype with a few counts. This chain uses TRBV2 with TRBJ2-2; 9 bases map to TRBD1. V dropped 9 bases and J dropped 0; count of bases not matched to a gene: 5. CDR1 and CDR2 (germline): SNHLY, FYNNEI. The CDR3 sequence is 15 residues long. CDR3 sequence reads: CASYRGPANTGELFF. The CDR3 DNA is TGTGCCAGTTACAGGGGGCCGGCGAACACCGGGGAGCTGTTTTTT.

The chain combines TRBV24-1 with TRBJ1-5; D is possibly TRBD1 (5 bases). CDR3 length: 12 residues. CDR1 KGHDR and CDR2 SFDVKD come from the germline V gene. Deletions cut 8 bases from V and 5 bases from J, with 9 bases between. This CDR3 reads CATTGGDQPQHF. The CDR3 DNA reads as TGTGCCACCACGGGGGGTGATCAGCCCCAGCATTTT.

The chain uses TRBV29-1 and TRBJ2-1, with TRBD2 matching over 8 bases. The germline V gene has CDR1 SQVTM and CDR2 ANQGSEA. V dropped 6 bases and J dropped 8; count of bases not matched to a gene: 18. The CDR3 has 16 residues. In DNA, the CDR3 is TGCAGCGTGATCCAATATCCTAGCGGGCTTCGGGATGAGCAGTTCTTC. Residues: CSVIQYPSGLRDEQFF.